The TCR beta chain described here comes from a study of shared clonotypes between healthy human individuals. Every contributor of samples was a Caucasian grown-up residing in Nashville, Tennessee. Genomic DNA came from around 84 million PBMCs in unsorted samples. This was a deep-level run. Genomic DNA of every subset was divided equally among multiple immunoSEQ plates. Method: immunoSEQ multiplex PCR; TCRdb's copy keeps in-frame clones and lacks some. The sample includes about 480,000 clones, more than 65% of them seen just once. CDR1 is ENHRY, CDR2 SYGVKD, per germline. Trimming took off 0 bases at V and 2 bases at J, with 11 bases between the two ends. The CDR3 covers 15 residues.

The sequenced sample was PBMCs. The TCR was taken from a woman aged 35 to 49 in good health. Some clones in this sample may be carry-over from other donors' samples. The gene calls are TRBV10-3 and TRBJ2-7, with D perhaps matching TRBD2 (6 bases). The CDR3 spells CAISESNSGTYEQYF. The CDR3 region has the DNA TGTGCCATCAGTGAGTCTAATAGCGGAACCTACGAGCAGTACTTC.